The 11 T cell receptor beta chains listed next were all sequenced from one sample in a study of T cells in Graves' hyperthyroidism and ophthalmopathy. Regions amplified from RNA transcripts were the TCR beta CDR3 regions. The HTBI set primed first-round TCR CDR3 RT-PCR. TCRdb ran MiXCR on the multiplex PCR reads and lists one entry per CDR3 protein. There are hundreds of thousands of distinct CDR3 sequences in the sample; 30% to 40% occur only once, and around 30% lies in the top ten. Source material: blood. The receptors were sampled from a middle-aged woman with Graves' hyperthyroidism.

J is TRBJ2-5 and V is TRBV12-5; no clear D. Germline V gene data show CDR1 as LGHNT and CDR2 as FRNRAP. The germline V and J ends were trimmed by 1 base and 5 bases, with 5 bases remaining between them. The CDR3 consists of 12 residues. CDR3 DNA sequence: TGTGCTAGTGGTTTGGGGCCTGAGACCCAGTACTTC. It yields the protein CASGLGPETQYF.

This clonotype was recorded only once. With a much larger clone just one base away, this may be a read error. The CDR3 does not close with the conserved phenylalanine or tryptophan, likely indicating a read error. The gene calls are TRBV2 and TRBJ1-1, with D possibly being TRBD1 (5 bases). Trimming took off 6 bases at V and 5 bases at J, with 13 bases between the two ends. Germline CDR1 and CDR2: SNHLY and FYNNEI. This CDR3 has 13 residues. Here the CDR3 reads CASSQTETTEAFL. CDR3 nucleotides: TGTGCCAGCAGCCAGACAGAAACAACTGAAGCTTTCCTT.

This clonotype occurred a few times. The V and J genes are TRBV20-1 and TRBJ2-7, with 7 bases fitting TRBD1. The CDR3 totals 15 residues. V lost 5 bases, J lost 1 base, and 11 bases stayed unmatched. The germline V gene encodes CDR1 DFQATT and CDR2 SNEGSKA (reference sequence). The CDR3 DNA follows: TGCAGTGCTCCCGGGACAGCCGATATTTCCTACGAGCAGTACTTC. Translated, it gives CSAPGTADISYEQYF.

This clonotype was seen many times. The chain links TRBV12-3 or TRBV12-4 to TRBJ1-6; perhaps TRBD1 as D (5 bases). The V end lost 3 bases, the J end lost 12 bases, and 6 bases lay between the germline ends. The CDR3 is made up of 11 amino acids. In DNA form, the CDR3 reads TGTGCCAGCAGTTTGGGGGAACCCCTCCACTTT. Its translation is CASSLGEPLHF.

The chain links TRBV10-3 to TRBJ2-7; 8 bases map to TRBD2. Losses at the gene ends were 10 bases for V and 7 bases for J; bases not matched to a gene: 9. CDR3 size: 12 residues. Per the germline V gene, CDR1 is ENHRY and CDR2 is SYGVKD. The CDR3 sequence is CASGGPEGEQYF. Written as DNA, the CDR3 is TGTGCCAGCGGGGGGCCAGAAGGGGAGCAGTACTTC.

The chain links TRBV9 to TRBJ2-3; the D gene could be TRBD1 or TRBD2 (5 bases each). CDR1 SGDLS and CDR2 YYNGEE come from the germline V gene. This CDR3 region has 14 residues. Trimming removed 7 bases at V and 2 bases at J, with 14 bases between. In nucleotides, the CDR3 is TGTGCCAGCGATTCGGGACGCATCACAGATACGCAGTATTTT. It translates to CASDSGRITDTQYF.

This clonotype has ten or more counts. The chain carries TRBV6-2 or TRBV6-3 and TRBJ1-2; 10 bases agree with TRBD1. Germline lookup yields CDR1 MNHEY and CDR2 SVGEGT. Trimming took 5 bases from V and 8 from J; bases not matched to a gene: 5. The length of the CDR3 is 13 residues. The CDR3 region has the DNA TGTGCCAGCAGTGACAGGGGGCTGGAGGGCTACACCTTC. Protein sequence: CASSDRGLEGYTF.

The V gene is TRBV28, the J gene TRBJ1-1; D not certain. Germline CDR1 and CDR2: MDHEN and SYDVKM. The CDR3 length is 10 residues. Trimming left V 8 bases short and J 5 bases short, with 6 bases between. CDR3 coding DNA: TGTGCCAGCTATTTGACTGAAGCTTTCTTT. It codes for CASYLTEAFF.

This clonotype was detected ten times or more. The chain couples TRBV19 to TRBJ1-2, with 7 positions matching TRBD1. CDR1 LNHDA and CDR2 SQIVND come from the germline V gene (reference sequence). Germline trimming cut 4 bases from V and 6 bases from J; bases unmatched to any gene: 8. The CDR3 runs 14 residues. The CDR3 loop is CASSTPGGGDGYTF. The CDR3 bases are TGTGCCAGTAGTACCCCCGGAGGGGGCGATGGCTACACCTTC.

The chain links TRBV19 to TRBJ1-5; possibly TRBD1 for D (6 bases). The CDR3 is 14 residues long. The V gene lost 3 bases and the J gene lost 9 bases, with 15 bases spanning the gap. CDR1 and CDR2 (germline): LNHDA, SQIVND (reference sequence). The CDR3 loop is CASSISGQGGPQHF. For the CDR3, the DNA is TGTGCCAGTAGTATCTCGGGACAAGGGGGGCCCCAGCATTTT.

This clonotype was recorded a few times. The gene calls are TRBV19 and TRBJ2-7, with 9 positions matching TRBD1. Looked up from germline, CDR1 is LNHDA and CDR2 is SQIVND (reference sequence). V lost 9 bases and J lost 0; bases outside the gene matches: 21. This CDR3 has 19 residues. DNA for the CDR3: TGTGCCAGCAGCTATGCGTCCTTTACCGGGACAGGGATCTCCTACGAGCAGTACTTC. Amino acid sequence: CASSYASFTGTGISYEQYF. The full variable domain, in which reference TRBV19 and TRBJ2-7 provide the parts outside the CDR3, is DGGITQSPKYLFRKEGQNVTLSCEQNLNHDAMYWYRQDPGQGLRLIYYSQIVNDFQKGDIAEGYSVSREKKESFPLTVTSAQKNPTAFYLCASSYASFTGTGISYEQYFGPGTRLTVT.